These 10 T cell receptor beta chains originate from one sample sequenced in a study of radiotherapy plus CTLA-4 blockade in lung cancer. Repertoires were generated with immunoSEQ multiplex PCR, while TCRdb's copy carries only in-frame clones and drops some. The data hold about 110,000 clones, with 81% observed a single time. This specimen consisted of peripheral blood, obtained from a patient treated with radiotherapy plus ipilimumab. The receptors come from a human donor with non-small cell lung cancer that progressed on radiotherapy plus ipilimumab. Some clones in this sample may be carry-over from other donors' samples.

The chain has TRBV5-6 and TRBJ2-7; no firm D call. The germline V and J ends were trimmed by 0 bases and 9 bases, with 13 bases remaining between them. This CDR3 spans 13 amino acids. CDR1 is SGHDT and CDR2 is YYEEEE in the germline V gene. The CDR3 loop is CASSLGRYIGQYF. The CDR3 coding sequence is TGTGCCAGCAGCTTGGGCCGGTACATCGGGCAGTACTTC.

The gene calls are TRBV7-8 and TRBJ1-5, with D uncertain. From germline, CDR1 is SGHVS and CDR2 FQNEAQ. V gave up 0 bases and J gave up 5 bases, with 5 bases separating them. The CDR3 extends over 13 amino acids. The DNA for the CDR3 is TGTGCCAGCAGCTTAGCCTCGGATCAGCCCCAGCATTTT. Translation gives CASSLASDQPQHF.

This chain uses TRBV5-5 with TRBJ1-1; D is unresolved. Germline-derived CDR1 and CDR2 are SGHKS and YYEKEE (reference sequence). The CDR3 is 17 residues long. Trimming shortened V by 1 base and J by 0 bases, and 16 bases separated the two germline ends. This CDR3 reads CASSLRMAGLMNTEAFF. The CDR3 DNA sequence: TGTGCCAGCAGCTTGCGAATGGCAGGTCTCATGAACACTGAAGCTTTCTTT. Filled out from reference TRBV5-5 and TRBJ1-1, the complete variable domain reads DAGVTQSPTHLIKTRGQQVTLRCSPISGHKSVSWYQQVLGQGPQFIFQYYEKEERGRGNFPDRFSARQFPNYSSELNVNALLLGDSALYLCASSLRMAGLMNTEAFFGQGTRLTVV.

The J gene is TRBJ2-2, the V gene TRBV5-1, with no clear D. The CDR3 is 17 amino acids. Per germline, CDR1 SGHRS and CDR2 YFSETQ. V was pared by 1 base and J by 4 bases, with 17 bases between. The CDR3 DNA sequence: TGCGCCAGCAGCTTGACTATCGTTCGACACCTCACCGGGGAGCTGTTTTTT. This codes for CASSLTIVRHLTGELFF.

This rearrangement joins TRBV9 to TRBJ1-1; D is possibly TRBD1 (5 bases). The length of the CDR3 is 17 residues. Germline-derived CDR1 and CDR2 are SGDLS and YYNGEE. Deletions cut 0 bases from V and 1 base from J, with 16 bases between. CDR3: CASSVGQSSRENTEAFF. As DNA, the CDR3 is TGTGCCAGCAGCGTAGGACAGTCTTCCAGGGAGAACACTGAAGCTTTCTTT. Complete variable domain (other parts from reference TRBV9 and TRBJ1-1): DSGVTQTPKHLITATGQRVTLRCSPRSGDLSVYWYQQSLDQGLQFLIQYYNGEERAKGNILERFSAQQFPDLHSELNLSSLELGDSALYFCASSVGQSSRENTEAFFGQGTRLTVV.

This chain links TRBV2 with TRBJ1-2; maybe TRBD1 (6 bases). This CDR3 spans 13 amino acids. The V end lost 7 bases, the J end lost 7 bases, and 16 bases lay between the germline ends. Germline-derived CDR1 and CDR2 are SNHLY and FYNNEI. DNA of the CDR3: TGTGCCAGCACCTTCAACAGGGTACTTGGCTACACCTTC. Translated: CASTFNRVLGYTF. Based on the CDR3 plus reference TRBV2 and TRBJ1-2, the full variable domain is EPEVTQTPSHQVTQMGQEVILRCVPISNHLYFYWYRQILGQKVEFLVSFYNNEISEKSEIFDDQFSVERPDGSNFTLKIRSTKLEDSAMYFCASTFNRVLGYTFGSGTRLTVV.

This clone showed up just once. The V gene is TRBV6-1, the J gene TRBJ1-2; D is undetermined. Germline-derived CDR1 and CDR2 are MNHNS and SASEGT. V lost 10 bases, J lost 7 bases, and 19 bases lay in between. The CDR3 has 13 residues. In DNA form, the CDR3 reads TGTGCCATTACTATCCTCCCCGCAAGTGGCTACACCTTC. Protein sequence: CAITILPASGYTF.

The chain recombines TRBV7-8 with TRBJ2-7; D perhaps matches TRBD2 (6 bases). The CDR3 sequence is 17 residues long. The V and J ends lost 1 base and 0 bases respectively, with 16 bases between them. Germline V gene lookup returns CDR1 SGHVS and CDR2 FQNEAQ. CDR3 amino acids: CASSLVGGTPYSYEQYF. In nucleotides, the CDR3 is TGTGCCAGCAGCTTAGTTGGCGGGACCCCCTACTCCTACGAGCAGTACTTC.

This clone was observed a single time. The chain couples TRBV5-1 to TRBJ1-4; possibly TRBD1 for D (6 bases). Germline V gives CDR1 SGHRS, CDR2 YFSETQ. The V gene lost 5 bases and the J gene lost 4 bases, with 12 bases spanning the gap. The CDR3 runs to 14 residues. This CDR3 reads CASRYDRLNEKLFF. CDR3 in DNA: TGCGCCAGCAGATATGACAGGCTTAATGAAAAACTGTTTTTT.

The chain employs TRBV5-1 and TRBJ2-1, with 8 nucleotides matching TRBD2. Germline-derived CDR1 and CDR2 are SGHRS and YFSETQ. The CDR3 has 15 amino acids. The J segment lost 1 base and the V segment lost 5 bases, leaving 5 bases of the junction unmatched. CDR3 amino acids: CASSLGLGSYNEQFF. CDR3 bases: TGCGCCAGCAGTCTGGGACTAGGGTCCTACAATGAGCAGTTCTTC.